This T cell receptor beta chain was obtained from a study of regulatory T cells in long-lasting Graves disease. Time point noted: newly diagnosed GD, antithyroid drugs for less than 3 months. Scientists built the TCR library using RNA that was extracted from PBMCs. This clonotype has only a few counts. No antigen is known for it. Germline CDR1 reads LGHDT; CDR2 reads YNNKEL (reference sequence). There are 16 residues in the CDR3. Trimming removed 5 bases from V and 0 bases from J; junction bases left unmatched: 4. The study, taken as a whole, reports: Public clonotype sharing was higher in persistent than newly diagnosed patients. It was in persistent disease that TRBV28, TRBJ1-2 and TRBJ2-5 were favored.

CDR3-region Arm-PCR and iRepertoire HTBI primers produced the TCR beta libraries. Each CDR3 protein is one row after TCRdb ran MiXCR on the multiplex PCR reads. The sample contains roughly 400,000 distinct CDR3 sequences, approximately 16% of which appear only once. The same sample was also studied in work on T cells in Graves' hyperthyroidism and ophthalmopathy. As that study records: Based on clinical symptoms, serum thyroxine and TRAb, thyroid ultrasound and orbital computed tomography, diagnoses were reached.

The origin of this receptor is a woman aged 40 to 50 with Graves disease. The sequencing here drew on peripheral blood mononuclear cells (PBMCs), taken at new diagnosis, from a patient treated with antithyroid drugs. The V gene is TRBV3-1, the J gene TRBJ2-6, with 7 bases that match TRBD2. For the CDR3, the DNA is TGTGCCAGCAGCATGGGGGGGAGCTCTGGGGCCAACGTCCTGACTTTC. Translating gives CASSMGGSSGANVLTF.